The source of this T cell receptor beta chain is a study of CD8 T cells in Susac syndrome. Random-hexamer reverse transcription was applied to about 0.45 to 1 ug RNA. Multiplex immunoSEQ PCR targeted 54 Vbeta and 13 Jbeta TCR beta segments. Each CDR3 protein gets one entry after TCRdb re-called the immunoSEQ multiplex PCR reads with MiXCR. Of fewer than 150,000 distinct CDR3 sequences listed, 90% to 95% were seen once; the top ten hold 0.12%. TCR beta sequencing was performed on blood CD8+ and CD4+ T cells. Specimen: CD4+ T cells from PBMCs. The clonotype was recovered from a human donor in good health.

The CDR3 DNA reads TGTGCCAGCAGCCCCCGAACCGAGCAGTACTTC. It specifies CASSPRTEQYF. This chain links TRBV7-2 with TRBJ2-7; unclear D gene. V was trimmed by 5 bases and J by 6 bases, leaving 8 bases between them. CDR1 is SGHTA and CDR2 is FQGNSA in the germline V gene. This CDR3 is 11 amino acids long. Full variable domain (missing parts from reference TRBV7-2 and TRBJ2-7): GAGVSQSPSNKVTEKGKDVELRCDPISGHTALYWYRQSLGQGLEFLIYFQGNSAPDKSGLPSDRFSAERTGGSVSTLTIQRTQQEDSAVYLCASSPRTEQYFGPGTRLTVT.